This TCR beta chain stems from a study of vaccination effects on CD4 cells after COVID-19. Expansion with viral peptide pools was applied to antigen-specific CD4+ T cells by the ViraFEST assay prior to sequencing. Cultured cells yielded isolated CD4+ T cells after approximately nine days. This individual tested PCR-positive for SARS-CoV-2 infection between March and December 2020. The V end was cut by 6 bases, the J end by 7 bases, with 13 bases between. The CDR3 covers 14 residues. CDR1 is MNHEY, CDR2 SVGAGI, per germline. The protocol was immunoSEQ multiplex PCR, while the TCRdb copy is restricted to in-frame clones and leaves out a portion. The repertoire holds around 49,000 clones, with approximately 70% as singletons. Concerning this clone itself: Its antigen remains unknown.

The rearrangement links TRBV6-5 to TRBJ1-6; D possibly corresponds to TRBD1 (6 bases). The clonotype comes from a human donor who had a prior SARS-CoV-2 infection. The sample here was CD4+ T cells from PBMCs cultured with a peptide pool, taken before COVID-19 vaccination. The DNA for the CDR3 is TGTGCCAGCAGCTACAGGGTTGTGAATTCACCCCTCCACTTT. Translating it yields CASSYRVVNSPLHF.